A selection of T cell receptor beta chains follows, all from one sample in a study of human T cells and chemical hapten exposure. TCRdb called the RACE reads again in MiXCR, with one record for every CDR3 protein. The data show roughly 260,000 distinct CDR3 sequences, with over 8% seen just once and approximately 2.2% held by the top ten. Sequences were derived from whole blood, sampled in connection with sensitization to the hapten diphenylcyclopropenone (DPC). These receptors were collected from a woman in her forties with alopecia areata. Some clones in this sample may be carry-over from other donors' samples. CDR3s include the opening cysteine and the closing phenylalanine or tryptophan. The D gene is left open where the match is weak. A clone size is listed for some rows: how often the clone was seen (once, few, many), or a class if it is expanded.

j_call v_call d_call clone_size cdr3_aa cdr3_nt
TRBJ1-1 TRBV28 NA few CASSFIYTEAFF TGTGCCAGCAGTTTTATTTACACTGAAGCTTTCTTT
TRBJ2-2 TRBV28 TRBD1 few CASIPTGENTGELFF TGTGCCAGCATCCCGACAGGGGAGAACACCGGGGAGCTGTTTTTT
TRBJ2-5 TRBV9 NA NA CASSVGTSPTQETQYF TGTGCCAGCAGCGTAGGTACTAGCCCTACCCAAGAGACCCAGTACTTC
TRBJ2-3 TRBV27 NA NA CASSYKQGSSTDTQYF TGTGCCAGCAGCTATAAACAGGGATCAAGCACAGATACGCAGTATTTT
TRBJ2-5 TRBV25-1 NA NA CASSARTGTGETQYF TGTGCCAGCAGTGCCCGAACCGGGACTGGAGAGACCCAGTACTTC
TRBJ1-5 TRBV5-1 NA many CASSLGDGPSNQPQHF TGCGCCAGCAGCTTGGGGGACGGCCCGAGCAATCAGCCCCAGCATTTT
TRBJ1-3 TRBV12-3/TRBV12-4 NA few CASSLGLGNTIYF TGTGCCAGCAGTTTGGGCCTTGGAAACACCATATATTTT
TRBJ2-7 TRBV7-2 NA NA CASSLDGSGDYEQYF TGTGCCAGCAGCTTAGATGGTAGCGGAGACTACGAGCAGTACTTC
TRBJ2-3 TRBV6-1 TRBD2 few CATSGFSSGSPDTQYF TGTGCCACCTCGGGGTTTTCGAGCGGGAGCCCAGATACGCAGTATTTT
TRBJ2-5 TRBV7-3 TRBD2 few CASSSGLAGPQETQYF TGTGCCAGCAGCTCGGGACTAGCGGGACCCCAAGAGACCCAGTACTTC
TRBJ2-3 TRBV5-1 NA many CASRPAGGSTDTQYF TGCGCCAGCCGCCCCGCGGGTGGCTCCACAGATACGCAGTATTTT
TRBJ2-7 TRBV12-3/TRBV12-4 NA NA CASSTWGLDYEQYF TGTGCCAGCAGTACCTGGGGACTGGACTACGAGCAGTACTTC
TRBJ1-1 TRBV12-3/TRBV12-4 NA few CASSFSPGEWTEAFF TGTGCCAGCAGTTTTTCCCCGGGGGAGTGGACTGAAGCTTTCTTT
TRBJ2-3 TRBV20-1 NA NA CSARPTDTQYF TGCAGTGCTAGACCCACAGATACGCAGTATTTT
TRBJ1-4 TRBV4-1 NA few CASSQVGRPIREKLFF TGCGCCAGCAGCCAAGTCGGACGGCCGATTAGGGAAAAACTGTTTTTT
TRBJ1-5 TRBV20-1 NA few CSARDDHGGNQPQHF TGCAGTGCTAGAGATGACCACGGTGGCAATCAGCCCCAGCATTTT
TRBJ2-7 TRBV5-1 TRBD1 NA CASSLEGQGLQYF TGCGCCAGCAGCTTGGAGGGACAGGGATTGCAGTACTTC
TRBJ1-2 TRBV29-1 NA many CSVGEPNYGYTF TGCAGCGTGGGGGAACCCAACTATGGCTACACCTTC
TRBJ2-7 TRBV3-1 NA many CASSQGDSLYEQYF TGTGCCAGCAGCCAAGGAGACAGCCTCTACGAGCAGTACTTC